The next 26 T cell receptor beta chains were all read from a single sample in a study of CD8+ T cells in alopecia areata. The sample's treatment: oral pan-JAK inhibitor, 5-10 mg twice daily. The authors extracted RNA and reverse transcribed it into cDNA as the sequencing template. Sequencing used immunoSEQ multiplex PCR; TCRdb keeps in-frame clones, though not all of them. This table holds around 100,000 clones, around 50% found once. The material was CD8+ T cells sorted from blood, obtained at week 24, from a patient treated with tofacitinib. These receptors all come from a human donor with alopecia areata.

There are a few counts of this clone. The J gene is TRBJ2-5, the V gene TRBV30, with D possibly TRBD1 on 5 matching bases. The J call is doubtful: the DNA matches TRBJ2-7 better. The CDR3 sequence is 12 residues long. The germline V gene has CDR1 GTSNPN and CDR2 SVGIG (reference sequence). CDR3 DNA: TGTGCCTGGAGTGTACAGGCATCCGAGCAGTACTTC. It encodes CAWSVQASEQYF.

The rearrangement links TRBV25-1 to TRBJ2-2, with 8 bases identical to TRBD1. The CDR3 is 14 residues long. The V gene end was trimmed by 4 bases and the J gene end by 6 bases; junction bases not matched to a gene: 4. Germline V gives CDR1 MGHDK, CDR2 SYGVNS. As DNA, the CDR3 is TGTGCCAGCAGTGGGTGGGACAGGCCCGGGGAGCTGTTTTTT. It yields the protein CASSGWDRPGELFF.

To note about this clone: One end of the junction fails to match germline, which may point to a read error. This chain connects TRBV10-3 to TRBJ2-3; 10 bases line up with TRBD1. Germline CDR1 reads ENHRY; CDR2 reads SYGVKD. CDR3 length: 14 residues. CDR3 bases: TGTGCCAGCAGTTACGGGACAGGGGCAGATACGCAGTATTTT. Translation gives CASSYGTGADTQYF.

This clone has more than one count but fewer than ten. This chain joins TRBV10-3 and TRBJ2-2, with 8 bases identical to TRBD1. The V segment lost 3 bases and the J segment 4 bases; nucleotides outside the gene matches: 7. This CDR3 comprises 16 residues. The germline gives CDR1 ENHRY, CDR2 SYGVKD. CDR3 region: CAISDPGQGGTGELFF. For the CDR3, the DNA is TGTGCCATCAGTGACCCAGGACAGGGAGGCACCGGGGAGCTGTTTTTT.

This chain joins TRBV9 and TRBJ2-7; 10 positions match TRBD1. This CDR3 region has 16 residues. Germline assignment: CDR1 SGDLS and CDR2 YYNGEE. Unmatched junction bases numbered 10, after V lost 3 bases and J lost 4 bases. In nucleotides, the CDR3 is TGTGCCAGCAGCGCCACCTGGACAGGGGGAGTTTACGAGCAGTACTTC. Its protein is CASSATWTGGVYEQYF.

The chain joins TRBV27 to TRBJ2-7; D is undetermined. CDR1 is MNHEY, CDR2 SMNVEV, per germline (reference sequence). The CDR3 has 13 residues. V lost 2 bases, J lost 3 bases, and 8 bases lay in between. In DNA, the CDR3 is TGTGCCAGCAGTTTAGGGCCGAACTACGAGCAGTACTTC. It yields the protein CASSLGPNYEQYF.

The gene calls are TRBV27 and TRBJ2-3, with D possibly being TRBD1 or TRBD2 (5 bases each). The germline V gene encodes CDR1 MNHEY and CDR2 SMNVEV (reference sequence). The V gene lost 0 bases and the J gene lost 8 bases, with 6 bases spanning the gap. The CDR3 totals 12 residues. CDR3 nucleotides: TGTGCCAGCAGTTTATCTGGGGGTACGCAGTATTTT. The encoded protein is CASSLSGGTQYF.

The J gene is TRBJ2-7, the V gene TRBV5-6, with 7 bases matching TRBD2. Germline V gene lookup returns CDR1 SGHDT and CDR2 YYEEEE. This CDR3 is built from 15 residues. V was pared by 1 base and J by 2 bases, with 6 bases of the junction left unmatched. The CDR3 DNA reads as TGTGCCAGCAGCTTGATCAGGGAGGGCACCTACGAGCAGTACTTC. It specifies CASSLIREGTYEQYF.

This clone has just a few counts. The V gene is TRBV29-1, the J gene TRBJ2-1, with no clear D. CDR1 is SQVTM and CDR2 is ANQGSEA in the germline V gene. The length of the CDR3 is 15 residues. V gave up 0 bases and J gave up 3 bases, with 12 bases separating them. As DNA, the CDR3 is TGCAGCGTTGAAGATCCGGCAGGAAACTACAATGAGCAGTTCTTC. Encoded protein: CSVEDPAGNYNEQFF.

The gene calls are TRBV7-9 and TRBJ2-5, with D perhaps TRBD2 (6 bases). Germline CDR1 is SEHNR and CDR2 is FQNEAQ (reference sequence). There are 15 residues in the CDR3. V was clipped by 8 bases and J by 3 bases, with 19 bases between them. This CDR3 reads CASSLSTGGKETQYF. The CDR3 DNA is TGTGCCAGCTCCCTGAGCACCGGGGGAAAAGAGACCCAGTACTTC.

The chain employs TRBV30 and TRBJ2-7; 8 bases match TRBD2. The ends lost 6 bases at V and 2 bases at J; junction bases unmatched: 6. CDR3 size: 13 residues. The germline gives CDR1 GTSNPN, CDR2 SVGIG (reference sequence). DNA for the CDR3: TGTGCCTGCTCGGGGGGGGGACCCTACGAGCAGTACTTC. Its translation is CACSGGGPYEQYF.

J is TRBJ2-3 and V is TRBV5-4; D is perhaps TRBD1 (6 bases). V gave up 6 bases and J gave up 10 bases, with 18 bases separating them. CDR1 SGHNT and CDR2 YYREEE come from the germline V gene (reference sequence). CDR3 size: 13 residues. CDR3 in amino acids: CASTNWSGEAQYF. The CDR3 DNA reads as TGTGCCAGCACCAACTGGTCAGGGGAAGCGCAGTATTTT.

About this clone: This specimen includes other DNA sequences encoding the same CDR3. The chain links TRBV6-5 to TRBJ2-5; D is unresolved. The CDR3 contains 12 residues. Between the trimmed V and J ends, which lost 0 bases and 5 bases, there was a span of 4 bases. Germline V lookup: CDR1 MNHEY, CDR2 SVGAGI. The CDR3 nucleotides are TGTGCCAGCAGTTACTCCGGGGAGACCCAGTACTTC. Its translation: CASSYSGETQYF.

The chain joins TRBV7-2 to TRBJ2-7, with 7 nucleotides matching TRBD1. The ends lost 6 bases at V and 2 bases at J; junction bases unmatched: 7. CDR1 and CDR2 from the germline V gene are SGHTA and FQGNSA. CDR3 length equals 14 residues. CDR3 residues: CASSIGTAAYEQYF. The CDR3 DNA follows: TGTGCCAGCAGTATCGGGACAGCGGCCTACGAGCAGTACTTC.

This clone was detected a few times. The V and J genes are TRBV7-9 and TRBJ2-7; D ambiguous. Trimming cost V 0 bases and J 12 bases, with 9 bases left between them. From germline, CDR1 is SEHNR and CDR2 FQNEAQ (reference sequence). The CDR3 extends over 11 amino acids. CDR3 protein: CASSLAETRYF. The CDR3 DNA follows: TGTGCCAGCAGCTTAGCAGAGACGCGGTACTTC.

V gene TRBV4-3 combines with J gene TRBJ1-2, with D possibly TRBD1 on 5 matching bases. Trimming cost V 5 bases and J 0 bases, with 13 bases left between them. Germline V lookup: CDR1 LGHNA, CDR2 YSLEER. The CDR3 extends over 15 amino acids. CDR3 residues: CASSFTGASNYGYTF. CDR3 coding DNA: TGCGCCAGCAGCTTCACAGGCGCCTCTAACTATGGCTACACCTTC.

DNA of the CDR3: TGTGCCAGCAGGGGGACAGTCTCTGGAAACACCATATATTTT. Its protein product is CASRGTVSGNTIYF. The rearrangement joins TRBV6-5 to TRBJ1-3, with 7 bases lining up with TRBD1. CDR1 and CDR2 from the germline V gene are MNHEY and SVGAGI. The CDR3 extends over 14 amino acids. V lost 6 bases, J lost 0 bases, and 2 bases stayed unmatched.

This clone was seen only a few times. This chain joins TRBV2 and TRBJ2-1, with D perhaps TRBD1 (6 bases). V was trimmed by 5 bases and J by 0 bases, leaving 17 bases between them. This CDR3 contains 17 residues. Per the germline V gene, CDR1 is SNHLY and CDR2 is FYNNEI. The DNA for the CDR3 is TGTGCCAGCAGTCAGGACAGAGAAATGAGCTCCTACAATGAGCAGTTCTTC. It is translated as CASSQDREMSSYNEQFF.

The chain is built from TRBV6-5 and TRBJ2-5; 7 bases map to TRBD2. Germline lookup yields CDR1 MNHEY and CDR2 SVGAGI. CDR3 length equals 15 residues. V trimming: 5 bases; J trimming: 3 bases; junction bases outside the gene matches: 9. This chain's CDR3 is CASSRHRAGEETQYF. CDR3 bases: TGTGCCAGCAGTCGCCACCGGGCGGGGGAAGAGACCCAGTACTTC.

This clone occurred a few times. The J gene is TRBJ2-7, the V gene TRBV4-1; the D gene could be TRBD1 or TRBD2 (5 bases each). V gave up 0 bases and J gave up 3 bases, with 12 bases separating them. This CDR3 region has 15 residues. The germline V gene has CDR1 MGHRA and CDR2 YSYEKL. The CDR3 DNA follows: TGCGCCAGCAGCCAAGATGGGGGACGGGGCTACGAGCAGTACTTC. Residues: CASSQDGGRGYEQYF.

The chain has TRBV7-9 and TRBJ1-2; D ambiguous. Trimming removed 0 bases at V and 0 bases at J, with 8 bases between. The CDR3 has 15 amino acids. Per the germline V gene, CDR1 is SEHNR and CDR2 is FQNEAQ (reference sequence). The chain's CDR3 is CASSLAASPNYGYTF. The CDR3 DNA sequence: TGTGCCAGCAGCTTAGCAGCCTCTCCTAACTATGGCTACACCTTC.

The genes are TRBV7-2 and TRBJ2-3; D not resolved. V lost 1 base to trimming and J lost 0 bases, with 11 bases between them. CDR1 and CDR2 from the germline V gene are SGHTA and FQGNSA. The CDR3 has 16 residues. CDR3 residues: CASSLEAVSSTDTQYF. The CDR3 region has the DNA TGTGCCAGCAGCTTAGAGGCTGTCTCTAGCACAGATACGCAGTATTTT.

This clone was seen only a few times. This chain uses TRBV4-1 with TRBJ2-5; D uncertain. Per the germline V gene, CDR1 is MGHRA and CDR2 is YSYEKL. The CDR3 extends over 13 amino acids. Between the trimmed V and J ends, which lost 4 bases and 5 bases, there was a span of 11 bases. The CDR3 DNA follows: TGCGCCAGCAGCCCCCGGTTAGGGGAGACCCAGTACTTC. Amino acids: CASSPRLGETQYF.

This clone was seen only a few times. The genes are TRBV9 and TRBJ1-1; the D gene is possibly TRBD1 (5 bases). Trimming shortened V by 2 bases and J by 4 bases, and 12 bases separated the two germline ends. Germline V gives CDR1 SGDLS, CDR2 YYNGEE. The CDR3 consists of 14 residues. The CDR3: CASSVVGGVTEAFF. The CDR3 nucleotides read TGTGCCAGCAGCGTCGTGGGGGGGGTCACTGAAGCTTTCTTT.

This clone came up a few times. V gene TRBV27 combines with J gene TRBJ2-1; D may be TRBD1 (5 bases). Per the germline V gene, CDR1 is MNHEY and CDR2 is SMNVEV (reference sequence). V lost 7 bases and J lost 10, with 11 bases in between. The CDR3 runs 11 residues. CDR3 amino acids: CASIWGVEQFF. In DNA form, the CDR3 reads TGTGCCAGCATCTGGGGCGTGGAGCAGTTCTTC.

The chain carries TRBV10-3 and TRBJ1-6, with a possible D match to TRBD1 (6 bases). V was trimmed by 2 bases and J by 7 bases, leaving 15 bases between them. The CDR3 runs 16 residues. Germline V gene sequence: CDR1 ENHRY, CDR2 SYGVKD. The CDR3 DNA reads as TGTGCCATCAGTGAGGGGGGCCGCATTTTGAATTCACCCCTCCACTTT. The encoded protein is CAISEGGRILNSPLHF.